Given below is one T cell receptor (beta chain) in context. These data come from a study of blood T cell repertoires in COVID-19. In germline, CDR1 is MDHEN, CDR2 SYDVKM. Trimming removed 6 bases from V and 4 bases from J, with 18 bases in between. The CDR3 consists of 15 residues. Per the authors' pipeline: Counts of nucleated cells, estimated from reference gene primer amplification, were obtained. The table came from immunoSEQ multiplex PCR; TCRdb's copy has only in-frame clones and leaves some out. D and trimming were read from the DNA, whereas the V and J calls and clone size are those reported in that table. This sample carries a few hundred thousand clones, around 84% of them seen once, and the ten largest clones take around 1.6%.

The chain joins TRBV28 to TRBJ1-2, with D possibly being TRBD1 (5 bases). Sequencing was performed on PBMCs or T cells enriched from blood (not recorded which). The receptor was derived from a woman aged 45-65 years who had recovered from COVID-19. The CDR3 here is CASRSGGPDGYGYTF. CDR3 bases: TGTGCCAGCAGGTCGGGGGGTCCTGACGGCTATGGCTACACCTTC.